The 23 T cell receptor beta chains reported below all come from one sample, sequenced in a study of tumor T cells in aggressive B-cell lymphoma. This table comes from immunoSEQ multiplex PCR, and its TCRdb copy is limited to in-frame clones, with some not included. Of around 1,700 clones in the sample, roughly four fifths were seen once. The sequencing input was tumor tissue. These receptors were obtained from an adult with diffuse large B cell lymphoma.

The J gene is TRBJ2-2, the V gene TRBV11-2; TRBD2 agrees at 12 bases. CDR3 length: 15 residues. Per the germline V gene, CDR1 is SGHAT and CDR2 is FQNNGV. V shed 1 base, J shed 6 bases, and the junction held 0 bases outside the gene matches. This CDR3 reads CASSLASGRAGELFF. The CDR3 DNA sequence: TGTGCCAGCAGCTTAGCTAGCGGGAGGGCCGGGGAGCTGTTTTTT.

This clone was found a few times. V gene TRBV5-6 combines with J gene TRBJ2-5; 8 bases agree with TRBD1. The trim removed 4 bases at V and 2 bases at J, leaving 1 base unmatched. This CDR3 comprises 13 residues. Germline-derived CDR1 and CDR2 are SGHDT and YYEEEE. The CDR3 region is CASSRDRQETQYF. The CDR3 DNA sequence: TGTGCCAGCAGCCGGGACAGGCAAGAGACCCAGTACTTC.

The V call is TRBV11-2, the J call TRBJ2-7, with 7 positions matching TRBD2. The germline gives CDR1 SGHAT, CDR2 FQNNGV. This CDR3 has 13 amino acids. J was trimmed by 3 bases and V by 6 bases; bases with no gene match: 5. This CDR3 is CASRHGGSYEQYV. CDR3 nucleotide sequence: TGTGCCAGCAGGCACGGCGGGAGCTACGAGCAGTACGTC.

This chain joins TRBV11-2 and TRBJ2-1; D is possibly TRBD1 (5 bases). In germline, CDR1 is SGHAT, CDR2 FQNNGV. CDR3 length equals 15 residues. V lost 1 base to trimming and J lost 2 bases, with 9 bases between them. CDR3 region: CASSLGQGTYNEQFF. In nucleotides, the CDR3 is TGTGCCAGCAGCTTAGGGCAGGGCACCTACAATGAGCAGTTCTTC.

The chain links TRBV5-4 to TRBJ2-5, with TRBD2 as a possible D gene (5 bases). The CDR3 has 13 amino acids. The germline gives CDR1 SGHNT, CDR2 YYREEE (reference sequence). The V end was cut by 4 bases, the J end by 3 bases, with 10 bases between. The CDR3 bases are TGTGCCAGCAGCGCGGACTTTGAAGAGACCCAGTACTTC. Its protein is CASSADFEETQYF.

The chain couples TRBV6-6 to TRBJ1-2; perhaps TRBD1 as D (5 bases). The V gene lost 7 bases and the J gene lost 7 bases, with 10 bases spanning the gap. Germline CDR1 and CDR2: MNHNY and SVGAGI (reference sequence). The CDR3 is 11 residues long. The CDR3 spells CASNQQGGYTF. The CDR3 DNA sequence: TGTGCCAGCAACCAGCAGGGTGGCTACACCTTC.

The J gene is TRBJ1-6, the V gene TRBV5-4, with D hard to call. The V end lost 1 base, the J end lost 0 bases, and 8 bases lay between the germline ends. Germline V gene data show CDR1 as SGHNT and CDR2 as YYREEE (reference sequence). This CDR3 contains 16 residues. The CDR3 reads CASSLIGSSYNSPLHF. The CDR3 nucleotides are TGTGCCAGCAGCTTGATAGGGAGCTCCTATAATTCACCCCTCCACTTT.

The V call is TRBV2, the J call TRBJ1-2, with D possibly matching TRBD1 (6 bases). Trimming shortened V by 7 bases and J by 4 bases, and 13 bases separated the two germline ends. The CDR3 has 13 residues. Germline CDR1 is SNHLY and CDR2 is FYNNEI. The CDR3 DNA is TGTGCCAGCACCACTCAGGGGATCTATGGCTACACCTTC. Protein sequence: CASTTQGIYGYTF. The full variable domain, in which reference TRBV2 and TRBJ1-2 provide the parts outside the CDR3, is EPEVTQTPSHQVTQMGQEVILRCVPISNHLYFYWYRQILGQKVEFLVSFYNNEISEKSEIFDDQFSVERPDGSNFTLKIRSTKLEDSAMYFCASTTQGIYGYTFGSGTRLTVV.

The V gene is TRBV11-2, the J gene TRBJ1-1; D gene ambiguous. Trimming left V 5 bases short and J 0 bases short, with 4 bases between. Germline V lookup: CDR1 SGHAT, CDR2 FQNNGV. The CDR3 contains 12 residues. CDR3: CASSHLNTEAFF. The CDR3 DNA follows: TGTGCCAGCAGCCATCTGAACACTGAAGCTTTCTTT.

V gene TRBV5-5 combines with J gene TRBJ2-4; a possible D gene is TRBD1 (6 bases). The CDR3 is made up of 15 amino acids. The germline gives CDR1 SGHKS, CDR2 YYEKEE (reference sequence). The germline V and J ends were trimmed by 0 bases and 6 bases, with 13 bases remaining between them. The CDR3 DNA reads as TGTGCCAGCAGCTTGGCCGCAGGGGTTGGAAACATTCAGTACTTC. It encodes CASSLAAGVGNIQYF.

This clone has only a few counts. V usage is TRBV6-5 and J usage is TRBJ2-2; the match to TRBD2 covers 13 bases. The CDR3 totals 15 residues. In germline, CDR1 is MNHEY, CDR2 SVGAGI. Trimming cost V 6 bases and J 5 bases; bases outside gene matches: 3. The DNA for the CDR3 is TGTGCCAGCAGGTGGACTAGCGGGAGTACCGGGGAGCTGTTTTTT. This gives the protein CASRWTSGSTGELFF.

This sequence joins TRBV2 and TRBJ2-2; 7 nucleotides line up with TRBD1. CDR3 size: 16 residues. Unmatched junction bases numbered 14, after V lost 7 bases and J lost 6 bases. Germline CDR1 SNHLY, CDR2 FYNNEI. The CDR3 loop is CASNIKRQGWSGELFF. CDR3 sequence (DNA): TGTGCCAGCAACATCAAGAGACAGGGTTGGTCCGGGGAGCTGTTTTTT. Variable domain in full (rest from reference TRBV2 and TRBJ2-2): EPEVTQTPSHQVTQMGQEVILRCVPISNHLYFYWYRQILGQKVEFLVSFYNNEISEKSEIFDDQFSVERPDGSNFTLKIRSTKLEDSAMYFCASNIKRQGWSGELFFGEGSRLTVL.

The chain couples TRBV15 to TRBJ2-5; 8 bases are a match to TRBD2. V was pared by 3 bases and J by 5 bases, with 17 bases of the junction left unmatched. Germline CDR1 reads LNHNV; CDR2 reads YYDKDF (reference sequence). The CDR3 totals 18 residues. The CDR3 coding sequence is TGTGCCACCAGCAGGAATCGACCGGGGGGGAGGCTCGGTGAGACCCAGTACTTC. Its protein is CATSRNRPGGRLGETQYF.

This clone was observed a few times. This chain connects TRBV29-1 to TRBJ1-1, with D possibly TRBD1 on 5 matching bases. CDR3 length: 11 residues. V lost 3 bases and J lost 8, with 10 bases in between. CDR1 and CDR2 (germline): SQVTM, ANQGSEA. The CDR3 is CSVDRDFEAFF. CDR3 nucleotide sequence: TGCAGCGTTGATCGGGACTTCGAAGCTTTCTTT. Full variable domain (missing parts from reference TRBV29-1 and TRBJ1-1): SAVISQKPSRDICQRGTSLTIQCQVDSQVTMMFWYRQQPGQSLTLIATANQGSEATYESGFVIDKFPISRPNLTFSTLTVSNMSPEDSSIYLCSVDRDFEAFFGQGTRLTVV.

The chain carries TRBV6-6 and TRBJ1-1; unclear D gene. Trimming left V 5 bases short and J 4 bases short, with 17 bases between. The CDR3 totals 15 residues. Germline V CDR1 and CDR2: MNHNY, SVGAGI (reference sequence). The CDR3 bases are TGTGCCAGCAGTGGAAAAGACACCTTGCCCACTGAAGCTTTCTTT. Its protein is CASSGKDTLPTEAFF.

The chain joins TRBV6-6 to TRBJ1-1, with D possibly TRBD1 on 6 matching bases. Per germline, CDR1 MNHNY and CDR2 SVGAGI (reference sequence). Trimming took off 2 bases at V and 7 bases at J, with 11 bases between the two ends. CDR3 length: 13 amino acids. The chain's CDR3 is CASSYTQGNEAFF. CDR3 bases: TGTGCCAGCAGTTACACACAGGGAAATGAAGCTTTCTTT.

This rearrangement joins TRBV7-9 to TRBJ2-1; 8 nucleotides match TRBD2. Germline-derived CDR1 and CDR2 are SEHNR and FQNEAQ (reference sequence). CDR3 length equals 15 residues. V was clipped by 5 bases and J by 1 base; unmatched bases: 4. CDR3 residues: CASSDTSGSYNEQFF. The DNA for the CDR3 is TGTGCCAGCAGCGATACTAGCGGATCCTACAATGAGCAGTTCTTC. Looking up the rest from reference TRBV7-9 and TRBJ2-1 gives the full variable domain: DTGVSQNPRHKITKRGQNVTFRCDPISEHNRLYWYRQTLGQGPEFLTYFQNEAQLEKSRLLSDRFSAERPKGSFSTLEIQRTEQGDSAMYLCASSDTSGSYNEQFFGPGTRLTVL.

This clone was seen a single time. The chain joins TRBV27 to TRBJ2-5, with TRBD1 matching over 7 bases. This CDR3 region has 13 residues. Germline CDR1 is MNHEY and CDR2 is SMNVEV (reference sequence). V gave up 5 bases and J gave up 5 bases; unmatched junction bases: 5. The CDR3 DNA sequence: TGTGCCAGCAGTGGCGACAGGGTTGAGACCCAGTACTTC. Amino acid sequence: CASSGDRVETQYF.

The rearrangement links TRBV28 to TRBJ1-2; D unresolved. There are 12 residues in the CDR3. Germline-derived CDR1 and CDR2 are MDHEN and SYDVKM. The V end was cut by 5 bases, the J end by 8 bases, with 12 bases between. CDR3 protein: CASSPGGWGYTF. The DNA for the CDR3 is TGTGCCAGCAGTCCAGGAGGGTGGGGCTACACCTTC.

The chain couples TRBV4-3 to TRBJ2-3, with a tentative D call TRBD2 (5 bases). Trimming stripped 2 bases from V and 11 bases from J, with 17 bases between. There are 14 residues in the CDR3. Per germline, CDR1 LGHNA and CDR2 YSLEER. CDR3 region: CASSQRSWEAEQYF. CDR3 DNA: TGCGCCAGCAGCCAACGCTCCTGGGAAGCGGAGCAGTATTTT.

The rearrangement links TRBV15 to TRBJ2-7; 12 nucleotides match TRBD2. Germline values: CDR1 LNHNV, CDR2 YYDKDF (reference sequence). V was pared by 3 bases and J by 4 bases, with 4 bases of the junction left unmatched. This CDR3 region has 15 residues. CDR3 in amino acids: CATSSQLAGGYEQYF. The CDR3 nucleotides are TGTGCCACCAGCAGCCAACTAGCGGGAGGTTACGAGCAGTACTTC.

The chain employs TRBV9 and TRBJ2-2; the D is unclear. Germline lookup yields CDR1 SGDLS and CDR2 YYNGEE. The CDR3 sequence is 14 residues long. V was clipped by 4 bases and J by 1 base, with 8 bases between them. The CDR3 DNA reads as TGTGCCAGCAGCTCAAACAGGAACACCGGGGAGCTGTTTTTT. Residues: CASSSNRNTGELFF.

The rearrangement uses TRBV9 and TRBJ2-1; D ambiguous. V lost 4 bases to trimming and J lost 8 bases, with 13 bases between them. CDR3 length: 13 residues. The germline CDR1 and CDR2 sequences are SGDLS and YYNGEE. DNA for the CDR3: TGTGCCAGCAGCCCTCGAGGTGGCGATGAGCAGTTCTTC. It is translated as CASSPRGGDEQFF. Filled out from reference TRBV9 and TRBJ2-1, the complete variable domain reads DSGVTQTPKHLITATGQRVTLRCSPRSGDLSVYWYQQSLDQGLQFLIQYYNGEERAKGNILERFSAQQFPDLHSELNLSSLELGDSALYFCASSPRGGDEQFFGPGTRLTVL.